In this sample, the clone carrying this TCR beta chain turned up a few times. The antigen is undetermined. The CDR3 loop spans 16 amino acids. V was clipped by 6 bases and J by 0 bases, with 18 bases between them. Per germline, CDR1 WNHNN and CDR2 SYGVQD (reference sequence). This specimen comes from a study of cytomegalovirus exposure and HLA in healthy donors. Whole-study findings and limits: The study assumed roughly uniform donor sequencing depth for presence/absence analyses. In a later analysis, an Asian-associated ancestry cluster reportedly showed fewer N-insertions than the roughly 730-donor mean.

Primers: 60 Vbeta forward and 13 Jbeta reverse. The method was immunoSEQ multiplex PCR; TCRdb's version includes in-frame clones alone and lacks a portion of them. The sample carries more than 100,000 clones, roughly 70% recorded once. This TCR was sampled from a woman aged 40 to 50 in good health and CMV-seronegative. The rearrangement uses TRBV10-1 and TRBJ2-7; TRBD1 is a possible D gene (5 bases). The sequencing sample was made of PBMCs. The CDR3 loop is CASRRTPAGISYEQYF. The CDR3, as DNA: TGCGCCAGCAGAAGGACCCCAGCAGGGATCTCCTACGAGCAGTACTTC.